A selection of T cell receptor beta chains follows, all from one sample in a study of shared clonotypes between healthy human individuals. Method: immunoSEQ multiplex PCR; TCRdb's copy keeps in-frame clones and lacks some. The data hold a few hundred thousand clones, with approximately 97% observed a single time. Sequenced input: memory CD8+ T cells sorted from blood. The receptors here all came from a man aged 30-40 years in good health. The CDR3 runs from the conserved cysteine through the conserved F or W. The D gene is left open where the match is weak. Size values are once, few and many counts, or a class for expanded clones, and some rows have none.

v_call,d_call,j_call,clone_size,cdr3_aa,cdr3_nt
TRBV29-1,-,TRBJ1-1,once,CSVDQRGTEAFF,TGCAGCGTTGACCAGCGGGGCACTGAAGCTTTCTTT
TRBV5-1,-,TRBJ2-3,-,CASSFLSGVTDTQYF,TGCGCCAGCAGCTTCCTGTCGGGAGTGACAGATACGCAGTATTTT
TRBV7-8,-,TRBJ2-7,-,CASSLDLGTYEQYF,TGTGCCAGCAGCTTAGACCTCGGGACCTACGAGCAGTACTTC
TRBV5-1,-,TRBJ2-5,-,CASSSGRETQYF,TGCGCCAGCAGCTCGGGACGAGAGACCCAGTACTTC
TRBV19,-,TRBJ2-3,-,CASSMGSGPDTQYF,TGTGCCAGTAGTATGGGGTCAGGGCCAGATACGCAGTATTTT
TRBV19,-,TRBJ2-3,-,CASSPQRSDITDTQYF,TGTGCCAGTAGTCCCCAGCGTAGCGACATCACAGATACGCAGTATTTT
TRBV29-1,TRBD2,TRBJ2-1,-,CSVESGRGYNEQFF,TGCAGCGTTGAAAGCGGGAGGGGTTACAATGAGCAGTTCTTC
TRBV9,-,TRBJ2-3,-,CASSSSTRVGTTPFGTQYF,TGTGCCAGCAGCTCCAGTACTAGGGTGGGGACCACCCCTTTTGGTACGCAGTATTTT
TRBV25-1,-,TRBJ1-1,-,CASSESGRIEAFF,TGTGCCAGCAGTGAATCGGGGAGAATTGAAGCTTTCTTT
TRBV5-1,TRBD1,TRBJ1-4,-,CASSLTGTAITNEKLFF,TGCGCCAGCAGCTTAACCGGGACAGCCATAACTAATGAAAAACTGTTTTTT
TRBV5-4,TRBD2,TRBJ2-1,-,CASIDSGRVGDEQFF,TGTGCCAGCATCGACAGCGGGAGAGTAGGGGATGAGCAGTTCTTC